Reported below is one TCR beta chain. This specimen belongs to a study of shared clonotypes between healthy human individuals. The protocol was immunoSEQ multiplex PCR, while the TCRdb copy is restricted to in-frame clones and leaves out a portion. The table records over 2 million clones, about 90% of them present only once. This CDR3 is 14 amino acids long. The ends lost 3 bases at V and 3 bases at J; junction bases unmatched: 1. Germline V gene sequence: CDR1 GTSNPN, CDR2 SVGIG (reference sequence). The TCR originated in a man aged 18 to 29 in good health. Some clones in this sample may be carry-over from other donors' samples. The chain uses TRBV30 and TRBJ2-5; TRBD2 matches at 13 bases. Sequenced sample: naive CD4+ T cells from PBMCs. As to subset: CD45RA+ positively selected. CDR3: CAWSGLAGEETQYF. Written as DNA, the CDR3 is TGTGCCTGGAGCGGACTAGCGGGAGAAGAGACCCAGTACTTC.